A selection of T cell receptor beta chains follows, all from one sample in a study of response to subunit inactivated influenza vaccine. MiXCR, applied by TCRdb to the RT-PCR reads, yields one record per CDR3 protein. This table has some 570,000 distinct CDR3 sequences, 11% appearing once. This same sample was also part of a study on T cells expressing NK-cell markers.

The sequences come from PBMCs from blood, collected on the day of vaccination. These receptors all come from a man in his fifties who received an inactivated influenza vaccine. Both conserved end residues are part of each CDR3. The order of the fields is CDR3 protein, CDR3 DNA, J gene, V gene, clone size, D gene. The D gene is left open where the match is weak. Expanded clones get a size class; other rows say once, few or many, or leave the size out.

cdr3_aa: CASSRLAVSTDTQYF
cdr3_nt: TGTGCCAGCAGTCGCCTAGCCGTAAGCACAGATACGCAGTATTTT
j_call: TRBJ2-3
v_call: TRBV7-2
clone_size: NA
d_call: NA

cdr3_aa: CAIGGQGANVLTF
cdr3_nt: TGTGCCATCGGGGGGCAAGGGGCCAACGTCCTGACTTTC
j_call: TRBJ2-6
v_call: TRBV10-3
clone_size: NA
d_call: NA

cdr3_aa: CASNVGTGFTGELFF
cdr3_nt: TGTGCCAGCAACGTAGGGACAGGGTTTACCGGGGAGCTGTTTTTT
j_call: TRBJ2-2
v_call: TRBV11-2
clone_size: few
d_call: TRBD1

cdr3_aa: CASRGRPESNQPQHF
cdr3_nt: TGTGCCAGCAGAGGACGTCCAGAAAGCAATCAGCCCCAGCATTTT
j_call: TRBJ1-5
v_call: TRBV2
clone_size: few
d_call: NA

cdr3_aa: CSADASLRLAGGVSEQFF
cdr3_nt: TGCAGTGCTGACGCCTCTCTTCGGTTAGCGGGAGGGGTAAGTGAGCAGTTCTTC
j_call: TRBJ2-1
v_call: TRBV20-1
clone_size: few
d_call: TRBD2

cdr3_aa: CASSLPGELYYGYTF
cdr3_nt: TGCGCCAGCAGCCTACCGGGGGAACTTTACTATGGCTACACCTTC
j_call: TRBJ1-2
v_call: TRBV4-1
clone_size: NA
d_call: NA

cdr3_aa: CASSPQGVNTEAFF
cdr3_nt: TGTGCCAGCTCACCACAGGGGGTGAACACTGAAGCTTTCTTT
j_call: TRBJ1-1
v_call: TRBV18
clone_size: many
d_call: NA

cdr3_aa: CASSQDSTAGRKKLFF
cdr3_nt: TGCGCCAGCAGCCAAGATTCGACAGCAGGACGCAAAAAACTGTTTTTT
j_call: TRBJ1-4
v_call: TRBV4-3
clone_size: many
d_call: NA

cdr3_aa: CATSRDSAGGPNEQFF
cdr3_nt: TGTGCCACCAGCAGAGATTCGGCGGGGGGGCCCAATGAGCAGTTCTTC
j_call: TRBJ2-1
v_call: TRBV15
clone_size: NA
d_call: TRBD2

cdr3_aa: CASSPGTRELRAFF
cdr3_nt: TGTGCCAGCAGCCCCGGGACCAGAGAGCTCAGAGCTTTCTTT
j_call: TRBJ1-1
v_call: TRBV3-1
clone_size: few
d_call: NA

cdr3_aa: CASSYSISSGEKNIQYF
cdr3_nt: TGTGCCAGCAGTTACTCGATATCTAGCGGAGAAAAAAACATTCAGTACTTC
j_call: TRBJ2-4
v_call: TRBV6-2/TRBV6-3
clone_size: NA
d_call: TRBD2

cdr3_aa: CASSLEGAFGQPQHF
cdr3_nt: TGTGCCAGCAGCTTGGAAGGGGCGTTCGGTCAGCCCCAGCATTTT
j_call: TRBJ1-5
v_call: TRBV5-5
clone_size: few
d_call: NA

cdr3_aa: CASSYGQSTEAFF
cdr3_nt: TGTGCCAGCAGCTACGGACAGAGCACTGAAGCTTTCTTT
j_call: TRBJ1-1
v_call: TRBV6-5
clone_size: few
d_call: NA

cdr3_aa: CASSFDRGSTGYTF
cdr3_nt: TGTGCCAGCAGTTTTGACAGGGGATCGACCGGCTACACCTTC
j_call: TRBJ1-2
v_call: TRBV12-3/TRBV12-4
clone_size: few
d_call: TRBD1

cdr3_aa: CASSLGGQIYTEAFF
cdr3_nt: TGTGCCAGCAGTTTAGGCGGACAGATATACACTGAAGCTTTCTTT
j_call: TRBJ1-1
v_call: TRBV28
clone_size: few
d_call: NA

cdr3_aa: CSASPGGGFDEKLFF
cdr3_nt: TGCAGTGCTAGCCCCGGGGGGGGGTTCGATGAAAAACTGTTTTTT
j_call: TRBJ1-4
v_call: TRBV20-1
clone_size: few
d_call: NA

cdr3_aa: CASSYTQSSSPLHF
cdr3_nt: TGTGCCAGCAGTTACACACAGTCGTCTTCACCCCTCCACTTT
j_call: TRBJ1-6
v_call: TRBV6-5
clone_size: many
d_call: NA

cdr3_aa: CATSRESQRDSPLHF
cdr3_nt: TGTGCCACCAGCAGAGAATCCCAGAGAGATTCACCCCTCCACTTT
j_call: TRBJ1-6
v_call: TRBV15
clone_size: NA
d_call: NA

cdr3_aa: CAISDPARGGSGANVLTF
cdr3_nt: TGTGCCATCAGTGACCCGGCAAGGGGAGGGTCTGGGGCCAACGTCCTGACTTTC
j_call: TRBJ2-6
v_call: TRBV10-3
clone_size: few
d_call: TRBD2

cdr3_aa: CSARDPQRGPSNTQYF
cdr3_nt: TGCAGTGCTAGAGATCCCCAGCGGGGACCCTCTAATACGCAGTATTTT
j_call: TRBJ2-3
v_call: TRBV20-1
clone_size: NA
d_call: TRBD2

cdr3_aa: CASRLAGGVETQYF
cdr3_nt: TGTGCCAGCAGGTTAGCGGGAGGAGTGGAGACCCAGTACTTC
j_call: TRBJ2-5
v_call: TRBV12-3/TRBV12-4
clone_size: NA
d_call: TRBD2

cdr3_aa: CASSPGISSYNEQFF
cdr3_nt: TGTGCCAGCAGCCCAGGTATTAGCTCCTACAATGAGCAGTTCTTC
j_call: TRBJ2-1
v_call: TRBV7-9
clone_size: many
d_call: NA

cdr3_aa: CASSVAYEETQYF
cdr3_nt: TGTGCCAGCAGCGTAGCTTACGAAGAGACCCAGTACTTC
j_call: TRBJ2-5
v_call: TRBV9
clone_size: NA
d_call: NA

cdr3_aa: CASSPPQGPNIQYF
cdr3_nt: TGTGCCAGCAGTCCGCCCCAGGGCCCAAACATTCAGTACTTC
j_call: TRBJ2-4
v_call: TRBV28
clone_size: few
d_call: NA

cdr3_aa: CSARPTTGTDTQYF
cdr3_nt: TGCAGTGCTAGACCGACTACCGGCACAGATACGCAGTATTTT
j_call: TRBJ2-3
v_call: TRBV20-1
clone_size: few
d_call: NA

cdr3_aa: CASTMGQGIPGELFF
cdr3_nt: TGTGCCAGCACCATGGGACAGGGCATCCCCGGGGAGCTGTTTTTT
j_call: TRBJ2-2
v_call: TRBV25-1
clone_size: NA
d_call: TRBD1

cdr3_aa: CASALEDARYGYTF
cdr3_nt: TGTGCCAGCGCCCTAGAGGATGCCCGCTATGGCTACACCTTC
j_call: TRBJ1-2
v_call: TRBV27
clone_size: NA
d_call: NA

cdr3_aa: CASSFSPGPSSLYEQFF
cdr3_nt: TGTGCCAGCAGCTTCAGCCCGGGACCCAGCTCTTTATATGAGCAGTTCTTC
j_call: TRBJ2-1
v_call: TRBV7-8
clone_size: NA
d_call: NA

cdr3_aa: CATSREGAGVSDTQYF
cdr3_nt: TGTGCCACCAGCAGAGAAGGGGCGGGAGTGTCAGATACGCAGTATTTT
j_call: TRBJ2-3
v_call: TRBV15
clone_size: NA
d_call: TRBD2

cdr3_aa: CASSADRADTQYF
cdr3_nt: TGTGCCAGCAGCGCCGATAGAGCAGATACGCAGTATTTT
j_call: TRBJ2-3
v_call: TRBV11-2
clone_size: many
d_call: NA

cdr3_aa: CASSQGGAPNNEQFF
cdr3_nt: TGTGCCAGCAGCCAAGGAGGGGCCCCGAACAATGAGCAGTTCTTC
j_call: TRBJ2-1
v_call: TRBV4-2
clone_size: NA
d_call: NA

cdr3_aa: CASSVHNQETQYF
cdr3_nt: TGTGCCAGCAGCGTACACAATCAAGAGACCCAGTACTTC
j_call: TRBJ2-5
v_call: TRBV5-4
clone_size: NA
d_call: NA

cdr3_aa: CASSLVELTNEQFF
cdr3_nt: TGTGCCAGCAGCTTAGTCGAGCTGACCAATGAGCAGTTCTTC
j_call: TRBJ2-1
v_call: TRBV7-8
clone_size: few
d_call: NA